This T cell receptor (beta chain) was found in a study of blood T cell repertoires in COVID-19. The CDR3 has 16 amino acids. V was clipped by 4 bases and J by 3 bases, with 17 bases between them. Germline V gene lookup returns CDR1 SGHRS and CDR2 YFSETQ. Sequencing was performed with immunoSEQ multiplex PCR; in TCRdb, only in-frame clones are kept and a portion is missing. The sample shows 130,000 to 150,000 clones, about 80% of them seen only once. Material: peripheral blood. This TCR came from an elderly woman in a cohort sampled during active or convalescent COVID-19. V usage is TRBV5-1 and J usage is TRBJ2-1; TRBD1 is a possible D gene (7 bases). CDR3 amino acids: CASSPAGQLSYNEQFF. CDR3 nucleotide sequence: TGCGCCAGCAGCCCCGCGGGACAGCTTAGCTACAATGAGCAGTTCTTC.